This TCR beta chain was found in a study of blood T cell repertoires in COVID-19. Whole-study context: Sites across the United States, Italy and Spain contributed samples from acute and convalescent COVID-19. T cells, B-cell-depleted T cells, or PBMCs supplied cDNA or gDNA.

In the original analysis: Reference gene primers were amplified, and this amplification served to estimate nucleated cell counts. Clones were sequenced by immunoSEQ multiplex PCR, and TCRdb holds only the in-frame ones, with some missing. V and J calls and clone size are given by that table; D and trimming were obtained from the DNA. This sample has 26,000 or so clones, with about 91% found just once. The receptor's source is a human donor with active COVID-19. The donor label of this sample is uncertain. Sequenced material: peripheral blood.

The CDR3 loop reads CASMRQETQYF. CDR3 coding DNA: TGTGCCAGCATGAGGCAAGAGACCCAGTACTTC. This chain uses TRBV2 with TRBJ2-5; D remains unclear. Germline assignment: CDR1 SNHLY and CDR2 FYNNEI. This CDR3 comprises 11 residues. The ends were cut back, 7 bases at V and 2 bases at J, with 5 bases in the middle.